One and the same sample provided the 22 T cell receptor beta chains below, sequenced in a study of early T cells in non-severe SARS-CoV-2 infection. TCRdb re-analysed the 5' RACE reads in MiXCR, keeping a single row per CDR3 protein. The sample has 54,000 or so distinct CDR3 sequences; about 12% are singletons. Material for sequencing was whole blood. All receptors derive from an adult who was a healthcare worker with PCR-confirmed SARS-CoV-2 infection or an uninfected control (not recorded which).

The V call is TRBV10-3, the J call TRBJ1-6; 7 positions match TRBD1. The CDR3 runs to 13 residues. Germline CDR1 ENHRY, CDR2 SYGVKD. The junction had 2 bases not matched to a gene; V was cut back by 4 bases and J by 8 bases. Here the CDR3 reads CAISGTGDSPLHF. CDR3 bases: TGTGCCATCAGTGGAACAGGGGATTCACCCCTCCACTTT.

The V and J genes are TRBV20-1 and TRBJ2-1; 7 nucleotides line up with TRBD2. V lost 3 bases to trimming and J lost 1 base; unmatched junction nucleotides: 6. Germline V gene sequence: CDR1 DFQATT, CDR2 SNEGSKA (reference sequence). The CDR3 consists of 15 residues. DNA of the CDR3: TGCAGTGCTAGTCCAGCGGGGCTATCCTACAATGAGCAGTTCTTC. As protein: CSASPAGLSYNEQFF.

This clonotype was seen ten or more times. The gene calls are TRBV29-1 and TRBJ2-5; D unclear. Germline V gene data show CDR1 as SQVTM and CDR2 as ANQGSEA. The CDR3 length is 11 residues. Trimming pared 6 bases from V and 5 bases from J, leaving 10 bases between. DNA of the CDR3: TGCAGCGTCCAGACCCGGGAGACCCAGTACTTC. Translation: CSVQTRETQYF.

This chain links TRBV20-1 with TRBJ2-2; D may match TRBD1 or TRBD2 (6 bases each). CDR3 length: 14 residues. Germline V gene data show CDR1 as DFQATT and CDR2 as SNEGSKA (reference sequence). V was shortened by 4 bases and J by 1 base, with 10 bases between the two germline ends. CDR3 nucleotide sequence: TGCAGTGCTACAGGGGACTTGAACACCGGGGAGCTGTTTTTT. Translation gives CSATGDLNTGELFF.

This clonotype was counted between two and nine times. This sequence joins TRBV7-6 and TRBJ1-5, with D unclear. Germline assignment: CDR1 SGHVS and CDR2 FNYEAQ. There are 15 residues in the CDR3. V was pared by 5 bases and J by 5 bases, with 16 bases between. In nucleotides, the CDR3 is TGTGCCAGCAGCCGATGGACCGGCCGCGATCAGCCCCAGCATTTT. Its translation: CASSRWTGRDQPQHF.

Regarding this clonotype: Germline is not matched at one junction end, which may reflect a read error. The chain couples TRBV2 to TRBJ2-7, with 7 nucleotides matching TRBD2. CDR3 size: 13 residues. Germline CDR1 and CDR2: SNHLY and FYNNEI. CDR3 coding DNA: TGTGCCAGTAGTGGGGGACTAACCTACGAGCAGTACTTC. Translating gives CASSGGLTYEQYF.

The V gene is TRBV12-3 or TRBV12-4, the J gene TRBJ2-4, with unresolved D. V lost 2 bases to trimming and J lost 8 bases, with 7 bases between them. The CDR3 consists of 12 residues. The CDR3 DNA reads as TGTGCCAGCAGTTTAAGAGGAGACATTCAGTACTTC. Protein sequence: CASSLRGDIQYF.

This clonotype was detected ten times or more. CDR3 loop: CASSDGQKVEAFF. The CDR3 DNA sequence: TGCGCCAGCAGCGACGGACAGAAAGTTGAGGCTTTCTTT. J is TRBJ1-1 and V is TRBV5-1; D possibly corresponds to TRBD1 (6 bases). CDR1 and CDR2 (germline): SGHRS, YFSETQ. Deletions cut 4 bases from V and 11 bases from J, with 18 bases between. The CDR3 is made up of 13 amino acids.

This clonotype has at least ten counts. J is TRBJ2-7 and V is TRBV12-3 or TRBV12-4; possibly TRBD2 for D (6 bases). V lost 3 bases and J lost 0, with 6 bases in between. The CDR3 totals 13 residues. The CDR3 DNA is TGTGCCAGCAGTTTCGGGGGCTCCTACGAGCAGTACTTC. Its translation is CASSFGGSYEQYF.

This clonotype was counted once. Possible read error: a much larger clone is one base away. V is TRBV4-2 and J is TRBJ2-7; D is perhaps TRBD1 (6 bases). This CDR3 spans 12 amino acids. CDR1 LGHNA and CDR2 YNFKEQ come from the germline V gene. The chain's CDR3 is CTSSQGTNEQYF. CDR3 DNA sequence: TGTACCAGCAGCCAAGGGACAAACGAGCAGTACTTC.

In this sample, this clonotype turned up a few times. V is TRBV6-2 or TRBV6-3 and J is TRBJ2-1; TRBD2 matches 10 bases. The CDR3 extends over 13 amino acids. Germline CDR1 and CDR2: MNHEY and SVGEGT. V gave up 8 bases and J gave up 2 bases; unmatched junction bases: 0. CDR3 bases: TGTGCCAGCGGACTAGCGGCCTACAATGAGCAGTTCTTC. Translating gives CASGLAAYNEQFF.

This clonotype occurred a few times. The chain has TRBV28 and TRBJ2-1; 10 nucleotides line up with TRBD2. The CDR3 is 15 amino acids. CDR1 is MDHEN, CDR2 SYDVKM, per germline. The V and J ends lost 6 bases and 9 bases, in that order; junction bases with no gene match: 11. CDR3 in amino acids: CASRHQTSGRLEQFF. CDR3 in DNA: TGTGCCAGCAGGCACCAGACTAGCGGGCGTCTTGAGCAGTTCTTC.

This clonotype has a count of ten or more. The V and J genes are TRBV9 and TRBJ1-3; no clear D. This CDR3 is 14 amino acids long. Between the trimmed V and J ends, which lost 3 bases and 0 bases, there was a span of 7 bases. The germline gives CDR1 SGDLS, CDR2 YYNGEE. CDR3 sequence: CASSGSNSGNTIYF. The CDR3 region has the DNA TGTGCCAGCAGCGGCAGCAACTCTGGAAACACCATATATTTT.

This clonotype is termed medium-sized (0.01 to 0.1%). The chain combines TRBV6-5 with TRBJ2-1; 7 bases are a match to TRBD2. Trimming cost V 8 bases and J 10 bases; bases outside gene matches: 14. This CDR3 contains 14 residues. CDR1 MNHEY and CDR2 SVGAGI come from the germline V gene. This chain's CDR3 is CASRVLGGGSEQFF. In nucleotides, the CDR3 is TGTGCCAGCCGGGTTCTTGGGGGGGGGTCGGAGCAGTTCTTC.

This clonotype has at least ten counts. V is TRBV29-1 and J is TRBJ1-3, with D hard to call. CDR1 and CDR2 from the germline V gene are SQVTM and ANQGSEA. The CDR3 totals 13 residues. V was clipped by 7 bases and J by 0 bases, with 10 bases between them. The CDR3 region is CSAAVNSGNTIYF. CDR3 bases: TGCAGCGCGGCAGTGAACTCTGGAAACACCATATATTTT. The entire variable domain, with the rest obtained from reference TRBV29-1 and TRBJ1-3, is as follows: SAVISQKPSRDICQRGTSLTIQCQVDSQVTMMFWYRQQPGQSLTLIATANQGSEATYESGFVIDKFPISRPNLTFSTLTVSNMSPEDSSIYLCSAAVNSGNTIYFGEGSWLTVV.

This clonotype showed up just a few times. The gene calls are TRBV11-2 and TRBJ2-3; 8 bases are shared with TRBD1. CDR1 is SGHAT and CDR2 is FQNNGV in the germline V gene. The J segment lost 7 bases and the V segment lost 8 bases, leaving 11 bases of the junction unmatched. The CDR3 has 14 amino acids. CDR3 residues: CASGTETGVHTQYF. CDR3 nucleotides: TGTGCCAGCGGAACAGAGACAGGGGTCCATACGCAGTATTTT. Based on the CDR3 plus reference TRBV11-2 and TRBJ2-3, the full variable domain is EAGVAQSPRYKIIEKRQSVAFWCNPISGHATLYWYQQILGQGPKLLIQFQNNGVVDDSQLPKDRFSAERLKGVDSTLKIQPAKLEDSAVYLCASGTETGVHTQYFGPGTRLTVL.

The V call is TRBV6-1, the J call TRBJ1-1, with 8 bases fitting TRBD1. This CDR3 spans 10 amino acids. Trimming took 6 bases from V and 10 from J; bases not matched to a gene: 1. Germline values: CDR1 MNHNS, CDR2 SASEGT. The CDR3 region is CASRDRVAFF. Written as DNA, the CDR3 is TGTGCCAGCAGGGACAGGGTAGCTTTCTTT.

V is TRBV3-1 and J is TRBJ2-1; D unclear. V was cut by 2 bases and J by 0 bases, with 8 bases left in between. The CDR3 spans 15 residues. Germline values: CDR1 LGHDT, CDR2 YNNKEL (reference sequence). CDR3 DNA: TGTGCCAGCAGCCAAAGCGCCAGCTCCTACAATGAGCAGTTCTTC. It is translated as CASSQSASSYNEQFF.

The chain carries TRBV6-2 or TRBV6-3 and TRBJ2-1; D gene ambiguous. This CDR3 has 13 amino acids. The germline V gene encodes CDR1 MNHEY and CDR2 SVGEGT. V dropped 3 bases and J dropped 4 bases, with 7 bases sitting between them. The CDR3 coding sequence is TGTGCCAGCAGTTATCTCCGATACAATGAGCAGTTCTTC. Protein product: CASSYLRYNEQFF.

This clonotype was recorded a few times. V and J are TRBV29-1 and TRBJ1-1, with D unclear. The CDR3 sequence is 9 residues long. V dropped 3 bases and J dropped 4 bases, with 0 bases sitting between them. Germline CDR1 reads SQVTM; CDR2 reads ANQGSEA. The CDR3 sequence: CSVDTEAFF. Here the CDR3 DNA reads TGCAGCGTTGACACTGAAGCTTTCTTT.

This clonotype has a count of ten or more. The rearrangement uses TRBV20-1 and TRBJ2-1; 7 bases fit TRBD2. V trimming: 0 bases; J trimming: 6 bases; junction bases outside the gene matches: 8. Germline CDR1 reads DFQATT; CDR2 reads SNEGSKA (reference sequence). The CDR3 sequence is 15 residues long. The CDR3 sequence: CSARDPSGDSNEQFF. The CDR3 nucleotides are TGCAGTGCTAGAGATCCAAGCGGGGACTCCAATGAGCAGTTCTTC.

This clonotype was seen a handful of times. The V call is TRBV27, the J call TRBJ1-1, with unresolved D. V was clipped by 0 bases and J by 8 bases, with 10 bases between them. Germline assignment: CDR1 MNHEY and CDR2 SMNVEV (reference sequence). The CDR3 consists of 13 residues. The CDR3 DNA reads TGTGCCAGCAGTTTATCGATTTTGGGAGAAGCTTTCTTT. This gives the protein CASSLSILGEAFF.